A single sample is the source of the 31 T cell receptor beta chains below, sequenced in a study of blood T cell repertoires in COVID-19. Repertoires were generated with immunoSEQ multiplex PCR, while TCRdb's copy carries only in-frame clones and drops some. The sample holds around 300,000 clones, about 80% seen once. The sample comprised peripheral blood. The receptors shown here come from a woman aged 45 to 65 who had recovered from COVID-19.

CDR3: CASSVGTDRFTEAFF. CDR3 DNA sequence: TGTGCCAGCAGCGTAGGGACGGACAGATTTACTGAAGCTTTCTTT. The rearrangement links TRBV9 to TRBJ1-1; TRBD1 is a possible D gene (6 bases). Germline V CDR1 and CDR2: SGDLS, YYNGEE. The CDR3 has 15 amino acids. The V and J ends lost 0 bases and 5 bases respectively, with 14 bases between them.

This rearrangement joins TRBV27 to TRBJ1-4, with 8 bases lining up with TRBD1. The CDR3 runs to 14 residues. Trimming cost V 4 bases and J 8 bases; bases outside gene matches: 6. Germline loops: CDR1 MNHEY, CDR2 SMNVEV (reference sequence). CDR3 sequence (DNA): TGTGCCAGCAGTTCGACAGGGGTAAGGGAAAAACTGTTTTTT. This translates into CASSSTGVREKLFF.

A note on this clone: One end of the junction does not line up with germline, which may come from a read error. The J gene is TRBJ2-3, the V gene TRBV6-1; 7 nucleotides align to TRBD1. This CDR3 region has 15 residues. Germline lookup yields CDR1 MNHNS and CDR2 SASEGT. CDR3 coding DNA: TGTGCCAGCAGAGAAGGGGGCCTGAGCACAGATACGCAGTATTTT. Residues: CASREGGLSTDTQYF.

The chain employs TRBV6-2 or TRBV6-3 and TRBJ2-7; D remains ambiguous. CDR1 is MNHEY and CDR2 is SVGEGT in the germline V gene. CDR3 length: 12 residues. V lost 4 bases to trimming and J lost 4 bases, with 8 bases between them. Here the CDR3 reads CASSFEVYEQYF. DNA for the CDR3: TGTGCCAGCAGTTTCGAGGTGTACGAGCAGTACTTC.

Concerning this clone itself: One end of the junction is discordant with germline, which a read error may explain. The V and J genes are TRBV4-1 and TRBJ1-2, with D perhaps matching TRBD1 (5 bases). Germline V gives CDR1 MGHRA, CDR2 YSYEKL. The CDR3 has 12 residues. This CDR3 is CASSQGGGAKAF. For the CDR3, the DNA is TGCGCCAGCAGCCAAGGAGGTGGGGCCAAAGCCTTC.

This clone was recorded only once. The V and J genes are TRBV6-5 and TRBJ2-5; no firm D call. The germline V and J ends were trimmed by 2 bases and 5 bases, with 9 bases remaining between them. The CDR3 is 13 amino acids. Germline CDR1 is MNHEY and CDR2 is SVGAGI. This CDR3 reads CASSYLGSETQYF. CDR3 in DNA: TGTGCCAGCAGTTACCTCGGTTCCGAGACCCAGTACTTC.

The chain has TRBV6-5 and TRBJ1-1; no firm D call. Trimming shortened V by 7 bases and J by 0 bases, and 9 bases separated the two germline ends. Germline V gene data show CDR1 as MNHEY and CDR2 as SVGAGI. The CDR3 is 13 residues long. The CDR3: CASTRELNTEAFF. CDR3 coding DNA: TGTGCCAGCACGCGTGAGCTGAACACTGAAGCTTTCTTT.

There are a few counts of this clone. The chain carries TRBV5-1 and TRBJ2-7; 10 bases align to TRBD2. Germline V gives CDR1 SGHRS, CDR2 YFSETQ. CDR3 size: 19 residues. Trimming removed 0 bases from V and 0 bases from J; junction bases left unmatched: 12. In nucleotides, the CDR3 is TGCGCCAGCAGCTTGGCCGGAGGACTAGCGGAGACCAGCTCCTACGAGCAGTACTTC. This encodes CASSLAGGLAETSSYEQYF.

The chain carries TRBV7-9 and TRBJ1-2; 8 bases agree with TRBD1. CDR3 length: 15 residues. V gave up 5 bases and J gave up 8 bases; unmatched junction bases: 13. Germline V gene sequence: CDR1 SEHNR, CDR2 FQNEAQ (reference sequence). The CDR3 bases are TGTGCCAGCAGCCCCCCTGGGGACAGGTTAATGGGCTACACCTTC. Translated, it gives CASSPPGDRLMGYTF.

The V gene is TRBV15, the J gene TRBJ1-5; 8 bases align to TRBD1. The germline V gene encodes CDR1 LNHNV and CDR2 YYDKDF (reference sequence). Trimming took 0 bases from V and 1 from J; bases not matched to a gene: 8. The CDR3 runs 18 residues. CDR3 sequence (DNA): TGTGCCACCAGCAGAGATCATACAGGGGGTACGAGCAATCAGCCCCAGCATTTT. Residues: CATSRDHTGGTSNQPQHF.

The V and J genes are TRBV27 and TRBJ2-3; 10 bases are shared with TRBD1. This CDR3 contains 20 residues. The V gene's germline CDR1 is MNHEY and CDR2 SMNVEV (reference sequence). Unmatched junction bases numbered 13, after V lost 0 bases and J lost 1 base. Here the CDR3 DNA reads TGTGCCAGCAGTTTATCCTATACCCGGGACAGGGGTAAAGGCACAGATACGCAGTATTTT. Its translation is CASSLSYTRDRGKGTDTQYF.

The V gene is TRBV6-5, the J gene TRBJ2-3; a weak D match, TRBD2 (5 bases). Germline V gene lookup returns CDR1 MNHEY and CDR2 SVGAGI. The CDR3 consists of 14 residues. Trimming removed 2 bases from V and 6 bases from J, with 12 bases in between. This CDR3 reads CASSYSGWADTQYF. The CDR3 DNA follows: TGTGCCAGCAGTTACAGCGGATGGGCGGATACGCAGTATTTT.

V is TRBV30 and J is TRBJ2-7; TRBD1 matches 12 bases. Per the germline V gene, CDR1 is GTSNPN and CDR2 is SVGIG (reference sequence). The ends lost 6 bases at V and 4 bases at J; junction bases unmatched: 10. The CDR3 loop spans 15 amino acids. The CDR3 loop reads CACRARDRGPYEQYF. The CDR3 DNA is TGTGCCTGCAGAGCTCGGGACAGGGGGCCTTACGAGCAGTACTTC. The full variable domain, in which reference TRBV30 and TRBJ2-7 provide the parts outside the CDR3, is SQTIHQWPATLVQPVGSPLSLECTVEGTSNPNLYWYRQAAGRGLQLLFYSVGIGQISSEVPQNLSASRPQDRQFILSSKKLLLSDSGFYLCACRARDRGPYEQYFGPGTRLTVT.

V gene TRBV7-2 combines with J gene TRBJ2-1; D is ambiguous. Trimming cost V 0 bases and J 3 bases, with 9 bases left between them. Germline assignment: CDR1 SGHTA and CDR2 FQGNSA. The CDR3 loop spans 15 amino acids. DNA for the CDR3: TGTGCCAGCAGCTTAGCGGCTACAGACTACAATGAGCAGTTCTTC. It translates to CASSLAATDYNEQFF.

This rearrangement joins TRBV27 to TRBJ2-1; 12 nucleotides agree with TRBD1. Germline values: CDR1 MNHEY, CDR2 SMNVEV (reference sequence). This CDR3 has 16 amino acids. V lost 6 bases to trimming and J lost 8 bases; unmatched junction nucleotides: 11. CDR3 sequence (DNA): TGTGCCAGCAGCCCACTCCGGGACAGGGGGCTTGATGAGCAGTTCTTC. Residues: CASSPLRDRGLDEQFF.

The sample holds a few counts of this clone. Other DNA sequences in this specimen translate into the identical CDR3. The rearrangement links TRBV5-1 to TRBJ1-1; TRBD1 matches at 7 bases. The CDR3 runs to 14 residues. The germline V gene encodes CDR1 SGHRS and CDR2 YFSETQ. V lost 4 bases, J lost 1 base, and 4 bases stayed unmatched. CDR3 nucleotide sequence: TGCGCCAGCAGCCCCGGACAGGAGAACACTGAAGCTTTCTTT. Translating gives CASSPGQENTEAFF.

The V gene is TRBV19, the J gene TRBJ1-1, with D possibly being TRBD1 (6 bases). V was clipped by 5 bases and J by 3 bases, with 19 bases between them. Per germline, CDR1 LNHDA and CDR2 SQIVND (reference sequence). CDR3 length: 16 residues. The CDR3 protein is CASSFQGTFTDTEAFF. CDR3 in DNA: TGTGCCAGTAGTTTTCAGGGGACCTTCACGGACACTGAAGCTTTCTTT.

CDR3 bases: TGCGCCAGCAGCTTGGTACAGGGGCAAGGAACTAATGAAAAACTGTTTTTT. It specifies CASSLVQGQGTNEKLFF. The chain is built from TRBV5-1 and TRBJ1-4; 7 bases match TRBD1. CDR1 and CDR2 from the germline V gene are SGHRS and YFSETQ. Trimming cost V 0 bases and J 1 base; bases outside gene matches: 6. This CDR3 region has 17 residues. The entire variable domain, with the rest obtained from reference TRBV5-1 and TRBJ1-4, is as follows: KAGVTQTPRYLIKTRGQQVTLSCSPISGHRSVSWYQQTPGQGLQFLFEYFSETQRNKGNFPGRFSGRQFSNSRSEMNVSTLELGDSALYLCASSLVQGQGTNEKLFFGSGTQLSVL.

The V gene is TRBV5-8, the J gene TRBJ2-7, with 7 bases aligning to TRBD1. Germline CDR1 is SGHTS and CDR2 is YDEGEE. The CDR3 contains 15 residues. The junction had 9 bases not matched to a gene; V was cut back by 4 bases and J by 2 bases. As DNA, the CDR3 is TGTGCCAGCAGCGGAAGGGGGCAAAGAACCTACGAGCAGTACTTC. It specifies CASSGRGQRTYEQYF. Variable domain in full (rest from reference TRBV5-8 and TRBJ2-7): EAGVTQSPTHLIKTRGQQATLRCSPISGHTSVYWYQQALGLGLQFLLWYDEGEERNRGNFPPRFSGRQFPNYSSELNVNALELEDSALYLCASSGRGQRTYEQYFGPGTRLTVT.

V is TRBV27 and J is TRBJ2-7; 9 bases match TRBD1. The CDR3 totals 13 residues. CDR1 is MNHEY, CDR2 SMNVEV, per germline (reference sequence). V lost 9 bases, J lost 5 bases, and 8 bases stayed unmatched. The CDR3 nucleotides read TGTGCCAGTTCCTCGACAGGGGGGCACGAGCAGTACTTC. Translating gives CASSSTGGHEQYF.

The rearrangement links TRBV5-4 to TRBJ1-2, with TRBD1 matching over 9 bases. V was clipped by 5 bases and J by 5 bases; unmatched bases: 22. The CDR3 is 19 amino acids. Germline values: CDR1 SGHNT, CDR2 YYREEE (reference sequence). CDR3 bases: TGTGCCAGCAGTTCGTTACAGGGGGCGCGAGTTACGCTGACATATGGCTACACCTTC. Translation gives CASSSLQGARVTLTYGYTF. Based on the CDR3 plus reference TRBV5-4 and TRBJ1-2, the full variable domain is ETGVTQSPTHLIKTRGQQVTLRCSSQSGHNTVSWYQQALGQGPQFIFQYYREEENGRGNFPPRFSGLQFPNYSSELNVNALELDDSALYLCASSSLQGARVTLTYGYTFGSGTRLTVV.

This sequence joins TRBV10-3 and TRBJ2-1, with TRBD1 matching over 9 bases. CDR1 is ENHRY, CDR2 SYGVKD, per germline. CDR3 length: 14 residues. The junction had 11 bases not matched to a gene; V was cut back by 11 bases and J by 6 bases. The CDR3 coding sequence is TGTGCCGCCGGCCGGGACAGGGATATCAATGAGCAGTTCTTC. Translated: CAAGRDRDINEQFF.

This rearrangement joins TRBV10-2 to TRBJ2-6, with 8 positions matching TRBD1. V was clipped by 10 bases and J by 1 base; unmatched bases: 15. This CDR3 region has 18 residues. CDR1 and CDR2 (germline): WSHSY, SAAADI. CDR3 sequence (DNA): TGCGCCATTCTGCCGCCCGGGACAGGAAGATCTGGGGCCAACGTCCTGACTTTC. It is translated as CAILPPGTGRSGANVLTF.

The V and J genes are TRBV27 and TRBJ1-1, with D hard to call. Germline V gene sequence: CDR1 MNHEY, CDR2 SMNVEV (reference sequence). The CDR3 contains 15 residues. With 0 bases removed from V and 0 bases from J, the gap between germline ends came to 8 bases. As DNA, the CDR3 is TGTGCCAGCAGTTTATCGTCTGTCGTGAACACTGAAGCTTTCTTT. Its protein is CASSLSSVVNTEAFF.

This chain connects TRBV4-1 to TRBJ1-2, with D tentatively TRBD1 (6 bases). This CDR3 is 16 amino acids long. The germline CDR1 and CDR2 sequences are MGHRA and YSYEKL. Deletions cut 0 bases from V and 4 bases from J, with 15 bases between. CDR3 in DNA: TGCGCCAGCAGCCAAGAAGGTGGCAGGGGCTCCTATGGCTACACCTTC. Protein product: CASSQEGGRGSYGYTF.

This rearrangement joins TRBV27 to TRBJ2-7; possibly TRBD2 for D (6 bases). The CDR3 is 16 amino acids. CDR1 and CDR2 from the germline V gene are MNHEY and SMNVEV (reference sequence). V shed 4 bases and J shed 0 bases, with 16 bases lying between them. In DNA form, the CDR3 reads TGTGCCAGCAGTTCATTTAGCGGCGACTACTCCTACGAGCAGTACTTC. Its protein is CASSSFSGDYSYEQYF.

This chain uses TRBV5-1 with TRBJ1-3; the D is unclear. V was cut by 4 bases and J by 1 base, with 15 bases left in between. The CDR3 extends over 16 amino acids. The germline gives CDR1 SGHRS, CDR2 YFSETQ. The CDR3 spells CASSRERAMSGNTIYF. Here the CDR3 DNA reads TGCGCCAGCAGCCGCGAGCGGGCAATGTCTGGAAACACCATATATTTT.

The chain carries TRBV19 and TRBJ2-7, with 12 bases fitting TRBD1. The germline V gene encodes CDR1 LNHDA and CDR2 SQIVND (reference sequence). This CDR3 is 16 amino acids long. After removal of 0 bases from V and 4 bases from J, the junction contained 4 bases not matched to a gene. The CDR3 DNA follows: TGTGCCAGTAGTATAGATCCGGGACAGGGGGCGTACGAGCAGTACTTC. It is translated as CASSIDPGQGAYEQYF. The whole variable domain, remainder taken from reference TRBV19 and TRBJ2-7, is DGGITQSPKYLFRKEGQNVTLSCEQNLNHDAMYWYRQDPGQGLRLIYYSQIVNDFQKGDIAEGYSVSREKKESFPLTVTSAQKNPTAFYLCASSIDPGQGAYEQYFGPGTRLTVT.

The V gene is TRBV19, the J gene TRBJ2-7; 11 nucleotides match TRBD1. The V gene's germline CDR1 is LNHDA and CDR2 SQIVND (reference sequence). The CDR3 extends over 16 amino acids. V was pared by 8 bases and J by 2 bases, with 11 bases of the junction left unmatched. The CDR3, as DNA: TGTGCCAGTTCCGGGACAGGGGGTTTAAGACCCTACGAGCAGTACTTC. It is translated as CASSGTGGLRPYEQYF.

This clone was detected only once. The same CDR3 arises from other DNA sequences in this sample as well. The chain employs TRBV28 and TRBJ2-1; D uncertain. This CDR3 has 12 amino acids. Trimming shortened V by 1 base and J by 6 bases, and 4 bases separated the two germline ends. Germline CDR1 MDHEN, CDR2 SYDVKM. In DNA form, the CDR3 reads TGTGCCAGCAGTTTATTAGTCAATGAGCAGTTCTTC. It specifies CASSLLVNEQFF.

This chain links TRBV28 with TRBJ2-7, with 9 bases identical to TRBD1. Losses at the gene ends were 8 bases for V and 1 base for J; bases not matched to a gene: 9. This CDR3 has 15 amino acids. Germline V gene sequence: CDR1 MDHEN, CDR2 SYDVKM. CDR3 nucleotides: TGTGCCAGCTTGCCCGGGGACAGGGCATCCTACGAGCAGTACTTC. The encoded protein is CASLPGDRASYEQYF.